Following are 21 T cell receptor beta chains from one sample sequenced in a study of T cell responses to AZD1222 COVID-19 vaccine. Measured with immunoSEQ multiplex PCR; TCRdb has only the in-frame clones, and not every one. The data hold 150,000 or so clones, with about 90% observed a single time. Sequencing used peripheral blood, obtained 28 days after the second AZD1222 dose. These receptors were collected from an adult who received the AZD1222 COVID-19 vaccine.

This clone was seen only a few times. This sequence joins TRBV15 and TRBJ2-5; the match to TRBD1 covers 9 bases. CDR1 LNHNV and CDR2 YYDKDF come from the germline V gene (reference sequence). The CDR3 is 15 residues long. Unmatched junction bases numbered 9, after V lost 7 bases and J lost 3 bases. CDR3 amino acids: CATNAPGQGKETQYF. In DNA, the CDR3 is TGTGCCACCAATGCACCGGGACAGGGTAAAGAGACCCAGTACTTC.

The chain has TRBV27 and TRBJ1-5; D not resolved. This CDR3 spans 14 amino acids. Trimming took off 2 bases at V and 0 bases at J, with 5 bases between the two ends. Germline lookup yields CDR1 MNHEY and CDR2 SMNVEV (reference sequence). In nucleotides, the CDR3 is TGTGCCAGCAGTTTACAGGTTAGCAATCAGCCCCAGCATTTT. This gives the protein CASSLQVSNQPQHF.

This clone was counted once. The CDR3 reads CASSGEHSGANVLTF. As DNA, the CDR3 is TGTGCCAGCAGTGGGGAGCACTCTGGGGCCAACGTCCTGACTTTC. This chain joins TRBV6-4 and TRBJ2-6; TRBD2 is a possible D gene (5 bases). Germline assignment: CDR1 MRHNA and CDR2 SNTAGT. The V end lost 4 bases, the J end lost 0 bases, and 7 bases lay between the germline ends. This CDR3 has 15 residues.

The chain employs TRBV15 and TRBJ2-7; TRBD1 aligns across 8 bases. Unmatched junction bases numbered 5, after V lost 1 base and J lost 3 bases. Germline loops: CDR1 LNHNV, CDR2 YYDKDF (reference sequence). This CDR3 has 15 residues. Here the CDR3 reads CATSRGTGGIYEQYF. The CDR3 bases are TGTGCCACCAGCAGAGGCACAGGGGGTATCTACGAGCAGTACTTC.

This clone appeared a single time. The chain couples TRBV3-1 (or the pseudogene TRBV3-2) to TRBJ2-4; 16 nucleotides agree with TRBD2. Germline CDR1 and CDR2: LGHDT and YNNKEL (reference sequence). V gave up 2 bases and J gave up 3 bases; unmatched junction bases: 4. The CDR3 loop spans 18 amino acids. CDR3 in DNA: TGTGCCAGCAGCCAAACTGGGACTAGCGGGGGGGGCAAAAACATTCAGTACTTC. This gives the protein CASSQTGTSGGGKNIQYF.

This chain connects TRBV7-9 to TRBJ1-1; D possibly corresponds to TRBD1 (5 bases). Germline lookup yields CDR1 SEHNR and CDR2 FQNEAQ (reference sequence). The CDR3 has 14 residues. V gave up 3 bases and J gave up 2 bases, with 10 bases separating them. This CDR3 is CASSFSTGNTEAFF. The DNA for the CDR3 is TGTGCCAGCAGCTTTTCCACAGGAAACACTGAAGCTTTCTTT.

The rearrangement uses TRBV28 and TRBJ2-3; 7 positions agree with TRBD2. Per the germline V gene, CDR1 is MDHEN and CDR2 is SYDVKM. Trimming cost V 5 bases and J 6 bases; bases outside gene matches: 11. This CDR3 contains 15 residues. CDR3 in DNA: TGTGCCAGCAGTCCCGGTAGCGGGTGGGGGGATACGCAGTATTTT. It codes for CASSPGSGWGDTQYF.

The V call is TRBV30, the J call TRBJ1-4; no definite D call. CDR3 length: 11 amino acids. The germline V and J ends were trimmed by 1 base and 6 bases, with 3 bases remaining between them. CDR1 and CDR2 (germline): GTSNPN, SVGIG (reference sequence). CDR3 in DNA: TGTGCCTGGAGTGGGGATGAAAAACTGTTTTTT. This gives the protein CAWSGDEKLFF. The entire variable domain, with the rest obtained from reference TRBV30 and TRBJ1-4, is as follows: SQTIHQWPATLVQPVGSPLSLECTVEGTSNPNLYWYRQAAGRGLQLLFYSVGIGQISSEVPQNLSASRPQDRQFILSSKKLLLSDSGFYLCAWSGDEKLFFGSGTQLSVL.

V gene TRBV24-1 combines with J gene TRBJ1-2; 7 positions match TRBD1. This CDR3 region has 12 residues. Germline lookup yields CDR1 KGHDR and CDR2 SFDVKD. Trimming removed 9 bases from V and 8 bases from J; junction bases left unmatched: 8. The CDR3 nucleotides are TGTGCCACCGGTTCGCAGGGGGGCGGCTACACCTTC. It yields the protein CATGSQGGGYTF.

V usage is TRBV21-1 and J usage is TRBJ2-6; the table's D gene call, TRBD1, was not cross checked with the DNA. TRBV21-1 is described as a pseudogene. This CDR3 has 18 amino acids. Here the CDR3 reads CASSKAPTGGSGANVLTF. CDR3 DNA: TGTGCCAGCAGCAAAGCCCCGACAGGGGGCTCTGGGGCCAACGTCCTGACTTTC.

The rearrangement joins TRBV4-3 to TRBJ1-2; perhaps TRBD1 as D (6 bases). CDR3 length: 18 amino acids. Germline CDR1 LGHNA, CDR2 YSLEER. V was cut by 0 bases and J by 4 bases, with 21 bases left in between. The CDR3 sequence is CASSQDISPLTGSYGYTF. Written as DNA, the CDR3 is TGCGCCAGCAGCCAAGATATATCCCCATTGACAGGTTCCTATGGCTACACCTTC.

This chain connects TRBV5-5 to TRBJ2-7, with D perhaps TRBD2 (5 bases). The CDR3 sequence is 15 residues long. The ends were cut back, 3 bases at V and 3 bases at J, with 16 bases in the middle. The V gene's germline CDR1 is SGHKS and CDR2 YYEKEE (reference sequence). CDR3 DNA: TGTGCCAGCAGCTCGAATCCTTCGGGGAGCTACGAGCAGTACTTC. Translation: CASSSNPSGSYEQYF.

The table lists this clone with a count of one. The chain employs TRBV27 and TRBJ1-4; possible D gene TRBD1, 6 bases. Germline V gives CDR1 MNHEY, CDR2 SMNVEV (reference sequence). Trimming shortened V by 3 bases and J by 2 bases, and 7 bases separated the two germline ends. This CDR3 has 14 residues. CDR3 in amino acids: CASSFRGTNEKLFF. Here the CDR3 DNA reads TGTGCCAGCAGTTTCAGGGGTACTAATGAAAAACTGTTTTTT.

This rearrangement joins TRBV5-1 to TRBJ1-1; D perhaps matches TRBD1 (5 bases). V was shortened by 3 bases and J by 2 bases, with 14 bases between the two germline ends. The germline V gene has CDR1 SGHRS and CDR2 YFSETQ. This CDR3 has 15 residues. This chain's CDR3 is CASSSGDLLNTEAFF. The CDR3 coding sequence is TGCGCCAGCAGCTCGGGGGACCTCCTAAACACTGAAGCTTTCTTT.

The chain recombines TRBV28 with TRBJ1-1; 8 bases map to TRBD1. Germline CDR1 MDHEN, CDR2 SYDVKM. The CDR3 is 14 residues long. J was trimmed by 1 base and V by 5 bases; bases with no gene match: 3. The CDR3 DNA reads as TGTGCCAGCAGTAACGGGACAGGGAACACTGAAGCTTTCTTT. Residues: CASSNGTGNTEAFF. The full variable domain, rest sourced from reference TRBV28 and TRBJ1-1, is DVKVTQSSRYLVKRTGEKVFLECVQDMDHENMFWYRQDPGLGLRLIYFSYDVKMKEKGDIPEGYSVSREKKERFSLILESASTNQTSMYLCASSNGTGNTEAFFGQGTRLTVV.

The chain links TRBV5-1 to TRBJ1-1; D is ambiguous. In germline, CDR1 is SGHRS, CDR2 YFSETQ. The V end was cut by 0 bases, the J end by 2 bases, with 5 bases between. The CDR3 has 13 amino acids. The CDR3 here is CASSLEPNTEAFF. CDR3 bases: TGCGCCAGCAGCTTGGAGCCTAACACTGAAGCTTTCTTT.

V gene TRBV3-1 (or the pseudogene TRBV3-2) combines with J gene TRBJ2-1, with 8 nucleotides matching TRBD2. CDR1 and CDR2 from the germline V gene are LGHDT and YNNKEL (reference sequence). V lost 1 base and J lost 4; bases outside the gene matches: 3. This CDR3 spans 15 amino acids. CDR3 sequence: CASSQGSGTYNEQFF. The CDR3 coding sequence is TGTGCCAGCAGCCAAGGTAGCGGGACATACAATGAGCAGTTCTTC.

This clone appeared once. The gene calls are TRBV2 and TRBJ1-2; no reliable D call. Germline-derived CDR1 and CDR2 are SNHLY and FYNNEI. V lost 9 bases, J lost 2 bases, and 7 bases lay in between. The CDR3 covers 11 residues. CDR3: CAREQNYGYTF. The CDR3 bases are TGTGCCAGAGAACAGAACTATGGCTACACCTTC.

The chain joins TRBV19 to TRBJ2-1, with TRBD2 as a possible D gene (5 bases). Germline values: CDR1 LNHDA, CDR2 SQIVND (reference sequence). V lost 9 bases, J lost 2 bases, and 20 bases lay in between. The CDR3 extends over 16 amino acids. The CDR3 is CARPRGIARAYNEQFF. DNA of the CDR3: TGTGCCAGACCGCGTGGGATCGCGCGGGCCTACAATGAGCAGTTCTTC. The whole variable domain, filled in from reference TRBV19 and TRBJ2-1, reads DGGITQSPKYLFRKEGQNVTLSCEQNLNHDAMYWYRQDPGQGLRLIYYSQIVNDFQKGDIAEGYSVSREKKESFPLTVTSAQKNPTAFYLCARPRGIARAYNEQFFGPGTRLTVL.

A single count supports this clone. The J gene is TRBJ1-6, the V gene TRBV21-1. TRBV21-1 is a recognized pseudogene. The CDR3 totals 15 residues. The CDR3 coding sequence is TGTGCCAGCAGCAAACCATCGATAAAAGATTCACCCCTCCACTTT. Residues: CASSKPSIKDSPLHF.

V usage is TRBV7-8 and J usage is TRBJ2-7; the match to TRBD1 covers 8 bases. The CDR3 has 13 amino acids. The trim removed 2 bases at V and 8 bases at J, leaving 5 bases unmatched. Germline V lookup: CDR1 SGHVS, CDR2 FQNEAQ. CDR3: CASSLLDRGKQYF. CDR3 nucleotide sequence: TGTGCCAGCAGCTTACTAGACAGGGGCAAGCAGTACTTC.